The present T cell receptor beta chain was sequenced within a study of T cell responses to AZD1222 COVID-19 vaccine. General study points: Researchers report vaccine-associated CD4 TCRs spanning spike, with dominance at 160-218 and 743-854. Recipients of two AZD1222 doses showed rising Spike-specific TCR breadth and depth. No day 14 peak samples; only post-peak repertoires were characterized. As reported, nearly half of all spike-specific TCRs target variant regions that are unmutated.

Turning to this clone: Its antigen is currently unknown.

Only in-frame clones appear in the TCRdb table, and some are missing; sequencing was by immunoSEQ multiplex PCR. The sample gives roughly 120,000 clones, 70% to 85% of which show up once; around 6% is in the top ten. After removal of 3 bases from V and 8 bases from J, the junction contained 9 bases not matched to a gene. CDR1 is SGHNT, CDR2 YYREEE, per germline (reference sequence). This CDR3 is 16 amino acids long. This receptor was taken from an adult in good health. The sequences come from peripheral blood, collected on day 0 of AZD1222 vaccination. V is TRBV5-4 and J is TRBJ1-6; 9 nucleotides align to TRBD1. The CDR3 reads CASSSVRGQGYSPLHF. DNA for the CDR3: TGTGCCAGCAGCTCAGTCCGGGGACAGGGATATTCACCCCTCCACTTT.